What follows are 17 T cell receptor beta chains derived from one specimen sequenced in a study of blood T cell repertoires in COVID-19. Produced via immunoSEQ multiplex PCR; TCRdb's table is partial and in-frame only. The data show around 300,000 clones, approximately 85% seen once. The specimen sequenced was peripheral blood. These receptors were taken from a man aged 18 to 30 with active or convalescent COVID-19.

The CDR3 nucleotides read TGTGCCAGCGCCCGCAGGGAGGGGGACTCCTACGAGCAGTACTTC. It encodes CASARREGDSYEQYF. The rearrangement joins TRBV27 to TRBJ2-7; tentative D call: TRBD2 (7 bases). CDR1 is MNHEY, CDR2 SMNVEV, per germline (reference sequence). V lost 8 bases to trimming and J lost 0 bases, with 17 bases between them. This CDR3 spans 15 amino acids.

The CDR3 is CASSQEKGGGPYEQYF. In DNA form, the CDR3 reads TGTGCCAGCAGCCAAGAGAAAGGGGGGGGACCCTACGAGCAGTACTTC. V and J are TRBV3-1 (or the pseudogene TRBV3-2) and TRBJ2-7, with D possibly matching TRBD2 (7 bases). V gave up 0 bases and J gave up 2 bases, with 14 bases separating them. The germline CDR1 and CDR2 sequences are LGHDT and YNNKEL (reference sequence). This CDR3 comprises 16 residues.

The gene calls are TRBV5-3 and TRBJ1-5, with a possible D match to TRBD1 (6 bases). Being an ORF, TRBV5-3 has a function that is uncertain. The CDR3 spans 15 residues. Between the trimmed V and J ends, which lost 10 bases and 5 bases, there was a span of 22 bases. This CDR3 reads CARGGYRAPHQPQHF. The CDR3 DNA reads TGTGCCCGGGGGGGTTACAGGGCGCCCCATCAGCCCCAGCATTTT.

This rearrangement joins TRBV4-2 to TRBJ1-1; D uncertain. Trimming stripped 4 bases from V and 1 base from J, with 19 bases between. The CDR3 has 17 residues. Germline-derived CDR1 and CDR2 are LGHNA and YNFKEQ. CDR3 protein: CASSREYLFGSNTEAFF. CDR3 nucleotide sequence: TGTGCCAGCAGCCGAGAGTATCTATTCGGTTCGAACACTGAAGCTTTCTTT.

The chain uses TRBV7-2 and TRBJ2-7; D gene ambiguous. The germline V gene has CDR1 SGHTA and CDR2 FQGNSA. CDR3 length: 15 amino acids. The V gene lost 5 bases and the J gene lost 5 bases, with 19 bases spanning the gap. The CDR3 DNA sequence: TGTGCCAGCAGCCCTTCCGTGAGTAAACTCCACGAGCAGTACTTC. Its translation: CASSPSVSKLHEQYF. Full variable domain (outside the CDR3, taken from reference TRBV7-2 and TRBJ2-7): GAGVSQSPSNKVTEKGKDVELRCDPISGHTALYWYRQSLGQGLEFLIYFQGNSAPDKSGLPSDRFSAERTGGSVSTLTIQRTQQEDSAVYLCASSPSVSKLHEQYFGPGTRLTVT.

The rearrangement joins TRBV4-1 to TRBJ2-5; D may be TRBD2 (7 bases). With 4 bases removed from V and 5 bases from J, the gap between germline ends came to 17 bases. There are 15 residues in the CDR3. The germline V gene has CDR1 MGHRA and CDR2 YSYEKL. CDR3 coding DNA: TGCGCCAGCAGCCTCAAGGAGGGGGGGCTGGAGACCCAGTACTTC. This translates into CASSLKEGGLETQYF.

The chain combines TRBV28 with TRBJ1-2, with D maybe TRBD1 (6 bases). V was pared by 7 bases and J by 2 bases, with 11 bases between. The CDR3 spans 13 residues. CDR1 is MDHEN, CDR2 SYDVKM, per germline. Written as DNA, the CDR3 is TGTGCCAGCACACAGGGAAGGAACTATGGCTACACCTTC. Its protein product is CASTQGRNYGYTF.

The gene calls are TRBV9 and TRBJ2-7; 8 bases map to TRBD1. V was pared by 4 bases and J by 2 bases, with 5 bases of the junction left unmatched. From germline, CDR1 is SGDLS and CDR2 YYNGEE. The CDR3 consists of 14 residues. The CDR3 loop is CASSPPDRAYEQYF. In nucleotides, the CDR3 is TGTGCCAGCAGCCCCCCGGACAGGGCCTACGAGCAGTACTTC.

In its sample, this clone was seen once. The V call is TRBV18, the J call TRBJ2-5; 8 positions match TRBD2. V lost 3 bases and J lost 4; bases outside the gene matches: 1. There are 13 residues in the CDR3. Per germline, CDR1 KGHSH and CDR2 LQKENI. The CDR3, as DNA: TGTGCCAGCTCACCGGCGGGAGGAGAGACCCAGTACTTC. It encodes CASSPAGGETQYF.

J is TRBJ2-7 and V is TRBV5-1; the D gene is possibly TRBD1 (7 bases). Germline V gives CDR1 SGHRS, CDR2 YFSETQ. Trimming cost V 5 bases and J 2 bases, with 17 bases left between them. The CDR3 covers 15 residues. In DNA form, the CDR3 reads TGCGCCAGCAGGCTCGCGGGACAGCTTACCTACGAGCAGTACTTC. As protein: CASRLAGQLTYEQYF.

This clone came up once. CDR3 bases: TGCGCCAGCAGCACCAGCGGGGCCTACACAGATACGCAGTATTTT. Protein product: CASSTSGAYTDTQYF. This chain uses TRBV10-2 with TRBJ2-3; TRBD2 matches at 7 bases. The junction had 8 bases not matched to a gene; V was cut back by 6 bases and J by 2 bases. The CDR3 is made up of 15 amino acids. In germline, CDR1 is WSHSY, CDR2 SAAADI.

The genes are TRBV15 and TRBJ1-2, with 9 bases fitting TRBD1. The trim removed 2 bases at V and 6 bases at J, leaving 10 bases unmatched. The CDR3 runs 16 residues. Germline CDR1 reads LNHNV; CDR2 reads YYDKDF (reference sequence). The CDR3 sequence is CATSRSTGGIIDGYTF. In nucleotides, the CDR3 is TGTGCCACCAGCAGATCCACAGGGGGCATTATCGATGGCTACACCTTC.

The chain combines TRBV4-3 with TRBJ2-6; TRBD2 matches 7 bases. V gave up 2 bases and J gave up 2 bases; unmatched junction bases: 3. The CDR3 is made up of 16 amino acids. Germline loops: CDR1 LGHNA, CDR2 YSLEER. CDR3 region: CASSQSRGAGANVLTF. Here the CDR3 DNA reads TGCGCCAGCAGCCAATCCCGGGGGGCTGGGGCCAACGTCCTGACTTTC.

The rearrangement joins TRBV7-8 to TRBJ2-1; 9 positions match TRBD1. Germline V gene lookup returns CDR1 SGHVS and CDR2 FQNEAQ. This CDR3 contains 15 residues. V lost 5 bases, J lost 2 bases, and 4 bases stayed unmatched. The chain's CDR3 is CASSLRDRAYNEQFF. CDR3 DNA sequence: TGTGCCAGCAGCCTCCGGGACAGGGCCTACAATGAGCAGTTCTTC.

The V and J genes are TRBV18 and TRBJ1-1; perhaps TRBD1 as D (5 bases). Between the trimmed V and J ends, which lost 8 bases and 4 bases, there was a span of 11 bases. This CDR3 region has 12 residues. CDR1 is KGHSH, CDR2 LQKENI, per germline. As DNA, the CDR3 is TGTGCCAGCAACGGGGGGGGCACTGAAGCTTTCTTT. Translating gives CASNGGGTEAFF. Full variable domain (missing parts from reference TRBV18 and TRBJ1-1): NAGVMQNPRHLVRRRGQEARLRCSPMKGHSHVYWYRQLPEEGLKFMVYLQKENIIDESGMPKERFSAEFPKEGPSILRIQQVVRGDSAAYFCASNGGGTEAFFGQGTRLTVV.

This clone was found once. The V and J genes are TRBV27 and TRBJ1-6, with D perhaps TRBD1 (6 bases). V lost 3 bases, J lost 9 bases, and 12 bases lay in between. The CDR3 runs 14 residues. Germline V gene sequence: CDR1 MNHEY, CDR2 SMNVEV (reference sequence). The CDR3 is CASSLGQGISPLHF. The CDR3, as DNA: TGTGCCAGCAGTTTGGGGCAGGGGATTTCACCCCTCCACTTT.

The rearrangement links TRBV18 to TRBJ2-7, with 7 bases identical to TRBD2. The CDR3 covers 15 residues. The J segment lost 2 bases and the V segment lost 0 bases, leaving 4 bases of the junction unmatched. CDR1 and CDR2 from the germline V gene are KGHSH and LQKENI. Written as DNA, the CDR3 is TGTGCCAGCTCACCACCGTCTAGCGGCACCTACGAGCAGTACTTC. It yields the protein CASSPPSSGTYEQYF.